This T cell receptor (beta chain) came from a study of blood T cell repertoires in COVID-19. Study-wide context: From T cells, B-cell-depleted T cells, or PBMCs came the material, which was cDNA or gDNA.

The CDR3 is made up of 15 amino acids. Trimming shortened V by 1 base and J by 2 bases, and 13 bases separated the two germline ends. The method was immunoSEQ multiplex PCR; TCRdb's version includes in-frame clones alone and lacks a portion of them. The repertoire holds more than 200,000 clones, with 84% as singletons. Sequencing input: peripheral blood. The clonotype originates from a man aged 55 to 70 with acute or convalescent COVID-19. The genes are TRBV5-3 and TRBJ2-7, with D perhaps TRBD2 (5 bases). TRBV5-3 is treated as an ORF (open reading frame) with a function not yet certain. The CDR3 DNA follows: TGTGCCAGAAGCTTGAATGGCGGGCCTACCTACGAGCAGTACTTC. Translation: CARSLNGGPTYEQYF.